The rows below give T cell receptor beta chains drawn from one sample of a study of shared clonotypes between healthy human individuals. Repertoires were generated with immunoSEQ multiplex PCR, while TCRdb's copy carries only in-frame clones and drops some. The profile shows over 1.4 million clones, 96% of them singletons. Sequencing input: naive CD4+ T cells sorted from blood. These receptors came from a man under 40 in good health. Each CDR3 is given with its conserved first and last residue. Each record gives: clone size, V gene, CDR3 protein. Clone sizes are given selectively: once, few, many, or a class where the clone is expanded.

size: NA
V: TRBV5-1
CDR3: CASSFSDRAGFRNTEAFF

size: NA
V: TRBV30
CDR3: CAWSLGSNQPQHF

size: few
V: TRBV18
CDR3: CASSPGLAGDNEQFF

size: NA
V: TRBV7-9
CDR3: CASSSPGTRKETQYF

size: NA
V: TRBV14
CDR3: CASSPKIDSTEAFF

size: NA
V: TRBV6-1
CDR3: CASSRGAYEQYF

size: NA
V: TRBV28
CDR3: CATKLSSPAYEQYF

size: NA
V: TRBV5-1
CDR3: CASSLGVAGVRNEQFF

size: NA
V: TRBV10-3
CDR3: CAIGDRGSTDTQYF

size: NA
V: TRBV14
CDR3: CASSQVIGNYEQYF

size: few
V: TRBV7-6
CDR3: CASSLGTGTMNTEAFF

size: NA
V: TRBV18
CDR3: CASSSMDDEQYF

size: NA
V: TRBV18
CDR3: CASSPASGSLEQYF

size: NA
V: TRBV5-1
CDR3: CASSLGSRLADPSSYEQYF

size: NA
V: TRBV6-6
CDR3: CASSPLGGRGDEQFF

size: NA
V: TRBV19
CDR3: CASSIRTGTYEQYF

size: NA
V: TRBV9
CDR3: CASSVGIGNEKLFF

size: once
V: TRBV5-1
CDR3: CASRRSSGATSTDTQYF

size: NA
V: TRBV28
CDR3: CASLSGSSYEQYF

size: NA
V: TRBV28
CDR3: CASSLRKGRGLETQYF

size: NA
V: TRBV7-8
CDR3: CASSYAGGLSIEQFF

size: NA
V: TRBV11-2
CDR3: CASSLKPNTEAFF

size: NA
V: TRBV7-2
CDR3: CASSLRGSRSNEQYF

size: NA
V: TRBV7-2
CDR3: CASSLGGSGRAVEFF

size: NA
V: TRBV11-2
CDR3: CASSSNLMNTEAFF

size: NA
V: TRBV18
CDR3: CASSPSILGQGAYEQYF

size: NA
V: TRBV7-3
CDR3: CASSPTGNSLPGELFF

size: NA
V: TRBV5-1
CDR3: CASINRPASGSLAQETQYF

size: NA
V: TRBV28
CDR3: CASSLWEDGYYGYTF

size: NA
V: TRBV6-4
CDR3: CASSDSAGGGTGELFF

size: NA
V: TRBV10-3
CDR3: CAITAGSDYEQYF

size: once
V: TRBV28
CDR3: CATEGRAVGEKLFF

size: once
V: TRBV5-8
CDR3: CASSSTFAGLDYGYTF

size: NA
V: TRBV27
CDR3: CASSPGTGGHEQYF

size: NA
V: TRBV11-2
CDR3: CASRRLAGELPGELFF